The TCR beta chain described here comes from a study of cytomegalovirus exposure and HLA in healthy donors. Notes on the study in general: Most of the CMV-associated TCR beta chains (in a later analysis) appeared to be HLA-restricted. CMV serostatus was the only immune exposure information that was available. As confirmed in vitro, a few CMV-associated chains were specific for CMV antigens.

The germline gives CDR1 SGHRS, CDR2 YFSETQ. V dropped 0 bases and J dropped 6; count of bases not matched to a gene: 3. The CDR3 is 15 amino acids. On this clone: Antigen unknown.

Primers included in the PCR were 60 Vbeta and 13 Jbeta primers. Some clones are missing from TCRdb's copy, which holds only in-frame ones; the method was immunoSEQ multiplex PCR. The repertoire has some 120,000 clones, approximately 81% of them found once; the top ten carry approximately 2%. This TCR came from a man in his late teens or twenties in good health and CMV-seronegative. The V call is TRBV5-1, the J call TRBJ2-2; 9 bases agree with TRBD2. Sequencing was performed on PBMCs. This chain's CDR3 is CASSLASGNPGELFF. CDR3 sequence (DNA): TGCGCCAGCAGCTTGGCTAGCGGGAATCCCGGGGAGCTGTTTTTT.